Included here is one T cell receptor (beta chain) sequence, with context. As yet, its antigen is unknown. Primers: 60 Vbeta forward and 13 Jbeta reverse. The protocol was immunoSEQ multiplex PCR, while the TCRdb copy is restricted to in-frame clones and leaves out a portion. The sample lists roughly 93,000 clones, around 75% occurring once. The data derive from a study of cytomegalovirus exposure and HLA in healthy donors. Study-wide results and caveats: In vitro testing confirmed three CMV-associated chains as specific for CMV antigens. Trimming of TCR beta V- and J-genes showed a link, identified in a later analysis, to a missense DCLRE1C variant. The analysis excluded some indistinguishable V segments, including TRBV6-2 and TRBV6-3.

V was shortened by 9 bases and J by 4 bases, with 15 bases between the two germline ends. Per the germline V gene, CDR1 is LNHDA and CDR2 is SQIVND (reference sequence). CDR3 size: 13 residues. This sequence originates from a man between 18 and 29 years old in good health and CMV-seropositive. This chain joins TRBV19 and TRBJ2-5; a possible D gene is TRBD1 (6 bases). Sequencing was done on a sample of PBMCs. The chain's CDR3 is CASGIQGGETQYF. Written as DNA, the CDR3 is TGTGCCAGCGGGATACAGGGCGGAGAGACCCAGTACTTC. The full variable domain, completed using reference TRBV19 and TRBJ2-5, is DGGITQSPKYLFRKEGQNVTLSCEQNLNHDAMYWYRQDPGQGLRLIYYSQIVNDFQKGDIAEGYSVSREKKESFPLTVTSAQKNPTAFYLCASGIQGGETQYFGPGTRLLVL.